This passage covers 20 T cell receptor beta chains from one sample sequenced in a study of blood T cell repertoires in COVID-19. Produced via immunoSEQ multiplex PCR; TCRdb's table is partial and in-frame only. This sample has about 210,000 clones, with approximately 86% found just once. Sequencing was performed on PBMCs or T cells enriched from blood (not recorded which). These receptors originate from a man in his late teens or twenties with acute COVID-19.

This clone was observed a handful of times. V and J are TRBV11-2 and TRBJ2-7; 7 bases line up with TRBD1. Trimming removed 5 bases from V and 2 bases from J; junction bases left unmatched: 6. CDR1 and CDR2 (germline): SGHAT, FQNNGV. This CDR3 has 14 residues. Here the CDR3 DNA reads TGTGCCAGCAGCACGACAGGGATGACCTACGAGCAGTACTTC. Protein sequence: CASSTTGMTYEQYF.

J is TRBJ1-3 and V is TRBV28; D may be TRBD1 (6 bases). There are 17 residues in the CDR3. V was cut by 3 bases and J by 4 bases, with 19 bases left in between. In germline, CDR1 is MDHEN, CDR2 SYDVKM. CDR3 loop: CASSFRPPGGPGNTIYF. The CDR3 nucleotides are TGTGCCAGCAGTTTCAGGCCTCCCGGGGGGCCCGGAAACACCATATATTTT.

The rearrangement joins TRBV2 to TRBJ1-5; 9 nucleotides match TRBD1. This CDR3 is 16 amino acids long. Germline V CDR1 and CDR2: SNHLY, FYNNEI. J was trimmed by 1 base and V by 7 bases; bases with no gene match: 8. The CDR3 sequence: CASTSRDRVSNQPQHF. In nucleotides, the CDR3 is TGTGCCAGCACCTCCCGGGACAGGGTGAGCAATCAGCCCCAGCATTTT.

The V call is TRBV27, the J call TRBJ2-1, with 9 bases that match TRBD2. The CDR3 runs 17 residues. Germline CDR1 and CDR2: MNHEY and SMNVEV (reference sequence). After removal of 6 bases from V and 0 bases from J, the junction contained 9 bases not matched to a gene. The CDR3: CASSRTSAQSSYNEQFF. The CDR3 DNA reads TGTGCCAGCAGCCGGACTAGCGCCCAGAGCTCCTACAATGAGCAGTTCTTC.

The gene calls are TRBV4-1 and TRBJ2-4, with D possibly matching TRBD2 (6 bases). The V gene's germline CDR1 is MGHRA and CDR2 YSYEKL. V was pared by 0 bases and J by 10 bases, with 13 bases between. The CDR3 extends over 14 amino acids. CDR3 sequence reads: CASSQDSGTLIQYF. The CDR3 DNA reads as TGCGCCAGCAGCCAAGATTCCGGGACTCTTATTCAGTACTTC.

This chain links TRBV9 with TRBJ1-3, with a tentative D call TRBD1 (6 bases). The CDR3 spans 15 residues. Per germline, CDR1 SGDLS and CDR2 YYNGEE. V was trimmed by 3 bases and J by 2 bases, leaving 12 bases between them. The CDR3 sequence is CASSAPGATGNTIYF. CDR3 nucleotides: TGTGCCAGCAGCGCCCCAGGGGCAACTGGAAACACCATATATTTT.

This chain links TRBV9 with TRBJ2-3, with 11 bases fitting TRBD2. V was pared by 4 bases and J by 4 bases, with 11 bases of the junction left unmatched. Germline lookup yields CDR1 SGDLS and CDR2 YYNGEE. The CDR3 consists of 17 residues. CDR3 residues: CASSLRPLAGVADTQYF. The DNA of the CDR3 is TGTGCCAGCAGCTTGCGACCACTAGCGGGAGTAGCAGATACGCAGTATTTT. Variable domain in full (rest from reference TRBV9 and TRBJ2-3): DSGVTQTPKHLITATGQRVTLRCSPRSGDLSVYWYQQSLDQGLQFLIQYYNGEERAKGNILERFSAQQFPDLHSELNLSSLELGDSALYFCASSLRPLAGVADTQYFGPGTRLTVL.

This chain connects TRBV5-1 to TRBJ1-4; D perhaps matches TRBD1 (5 bases). The CDR3 is 16 amino acids. The germline V and J ends were trimmed by 5 bases and 7 bases, with 21 bases remaining between them. The germline CDR1 and CDR2 sequences are SGHRS and YFSETQ. CDR3 residues: CASRYDTGTGGEKLFF. The DNA for the CDR3 is TGCGCCAGCAGGTATGACACGGGGACGGGAGGTGAAAAACTGTTTTTT.

The rearrangement links TRBV19 to TRBJ2-1; tentatively, D is TRBD2 (8 bases). The CDR3 is 18 amino acids. V was cut by 6 bases and J by 8 bases, with 29 bases left in between. Germline V lookup: CDR1 LNHDA, CDR2 SQIVND (reference sequence). The CDR3 spells CASRDLAGQMGNRHEQFF. The CDR3 nucleotides are TGTGCCAGTAGAGATTTAGCGGGACAGATGGGAAACAGGCATGAGCAGTTCTTC.

The chain joins TRBV28 to TRBJ1-5; D remains ambiguous. Germline V gene lookup returns CDR1 MDHEN and CDR2 SYDVKM. The CDR3 consists of 18 residues. The germline V and J ends were trimmed by 4 bases and 2 bases, with 21 bases remaining between them. CDR3 sequence (DNA): TGTGCCAGCAGTTACCCCCCGACGTGGAGGGAGGGCAATCAGCCCCAGCATTTT. Translating gives CASSYPPTWREGNQPQHF. Variable domain in full (rest from reference TRBV28 and TRBJ1-5): DVKVTQSSRYLVKRTGEKVFLECVQDMDHENMFWYRQDPGLGLRLIYFSYDVKMKEKGDIPEGYSVSREKKERFSLILESASTNQTSMYLCASSYPPTWREGNQPQHFGDGTRLSIL.

The gene calls are TRBV28 and TRBJ2-7; 9 bases are shared with TRBD1. Germline values: CDR1 MDHEN, CDR2 SYDVKM. J gave up 5 bases and V 4 bases, and 9 bases lay outside the gene matches. The CDR3 is made up of 15 amino acids. The CDR3 protein is CASSSVGTGPHEQYF. CDR3 DNA sequence: TGTGCCAGCAGTTCTGTCGGGACAGGGCCCCACGAGCAGTACTTC.

The chain has TRBV27 and TRBJ2-3, with 7 nucleotides matching TRBD2. The CDR3 sequence is 15 residues long. The germline V gene encodes CDR1 MNHEY and CDR2 SMNVEV (reference sequence). V shed 6 bases, J shed 6 bases, and the junction held 12 bases outside the gene matches. CDR3 loop: CASSFSGPQRDTQYF. The CDR3 nucleotides read TGTGCCAGCAGCTTTAGCGGGCCACAAAGGGATACGCAGTATTTT.

V and J are TRBV15 and TRBJ2-1, with 8 positions matching TRBD2. The length of the CDR3 is 20 residues. Germline CDR1 LNHNV, CDR2 YYDKDF (reference sequence). The junction had 17 bases not matched to a gene; V was cut back by 0 bases and J by 4 bases. CDR3 amino acids: CATSRDATHRGGQGYNEQFF. The CDR3 nucleotides are TGTGCCACCAGCAGAGATGCCACCCACCGGGGGGGGCAAGGGTACAATGAGCAGTTCTTC.

Here the CDR3 DNA reads TGTGCCAGCAGCCAAGAGGGCCCCGATACGCAGTATTTT. It encodes CASSQEGPDTQYF. The V and J genes are TRBV14 and TRBJ2-3; D uncertain. Trimming took 0 bases from V and 6 from J, leaving 7 bases between them. CDR3 size: 13 residues. Germline CDR1 is SGHDN and CDR2 is FVKESK.

The chain employs TRBV12-3 or TRBV12-4 and TRBJ2-7; D ambiguous. This CDR3 region has 13 residues. With 0 bases removed from V and 1 base from J, the gap between germline ends came to 4 bases. The CDR3 reads CASSLAASYEQYF. CDR3 nucleotide sequence: TGTGCCAGCAGTTTAGCAGCATCCTACGAGCAGTACTTC.

The V gene is TRBV7-3, the J gene TRBJ2-1; D possibly corresponds to TRBD2 (5 bases). In germline, CDR1 is SGHTA, CDR2 FQGTGA. V was trimmed by 5 bases and J by 7 bases, leaving 12 bases between them. CDR3 size: 13 residues. The CDR3 reads CASSLTTQNEQFF. In nucleotides, the CDR3 is TGTGCCAGCAGCCTGACTACTCAAAATGAGCAGTTCTTC. The whole variable domain, filled in from reference TRBV7-3 and TRBJ2-1, reads GAGVSQTPSNKVTEKGKYVELRCDPISGHTALYWYRQSLGQGPEFLIYFQGTGAADDSGLPNDRFFAVRPEGSVSTLKIQRTERGDSAVYLCASSLTTQNEQFFGPGTRLTVL.

The chain combines TRBV14 with TRBJ1-1, with D possibly being TRBD1 (5 bases). Trimming stripped 1 base from V and 7 bases from J, with 13 bases between. The CDR3 has 14 amino acids. CDR1 and CDR2 (germline): SGHDN, FVKESK. For the CDR3, the DNA is TGTGCCAGCAGCCAAGTGGGGGGAGAGGGTGAAGCTTTCTTT. It translates to CASSQVGGEGEAFF.

This chain links TRBV29-1 with TRBJ2-1; TRBD2 agrees at 12 bases. The CDR3 has 17 residues. With V trimmed by 4 bases and J by 3 bases, 10 bases remained unmatched. Looked up from germline, CDR1 is SQVTM and CDR2 is ANQGSEA. The CDR3 here is CSVVWTSGNTYYNEQFF. In DNA form, the CDR3 reads TGCAGCGTTGTTTGGACTAGCGGGAATACATACTACAATGAGCAGTTCTTC.

This clone came up a few times. The chain combines TRBV4-1 with TRBJ1-1, with D perhaps matching TRBD1 (5 bases). The germline V gene has CDR1 MGHRA and CDR2 YSYEKL. The CDR3 is 12 residues long. Trimming took 3 bases from V and 8 from J, leaving 10 bases between them. CDR3 nucleotide sequence: TGCGCCAGCAGCCAGTACGGACAAGAAGCTTTCTTT. The encoded protein is CASSQYGQEAFF.

The chain has TRBV28 and TRBJ1-5; 7 nucleotides match TRBD1. CDR1 and CDR2 (germline): MDHEN, SYDVKM. The CDR3 covers 16 residues. Trimming removed 11 bases from V and 4 bases from J; junction bases left unmatched: 17. The CDR3 region has the DNA TGTGCCGGGGAGTCAAGGGGGCCAACCCCTAATCAGCCCCAGCATTTT. This codes for CAGESRGPTPNQPQHF.